The text below deals with one T cell receptor beta chain. The CDR3 carries no conserved terminal phenylalanine or tryptophan, so it likely arises from a read error. This entry is derived from a study of T cells in Graves' hyperthyroidism and ophthalmopathy. Germline V CDR1 and CDR2: KGHDR, SFDVKD. The CDR3 consists of 13 residues. Amplification targeted TCR beta CDR3 regions from RNA transcripts. TCR CDR3 underwent first-round RT-PCR with the HTBI primer set. TCRdb called the multiplex PCR reads again in MiXCR, with one record for every CDR3 protein. In the table there are some 98,000 distinct CDR3 sequences, around 42% of which are singletons.

The sequenced sample consisted of peripheral blood or thyroid tissue (not recorded which). The clonotype was recovered from a woman between 25 and 40 years old with Graves' hyperthyroidism. This rearrangement joins TRBV24-1 to TRBJ1-2; the D gene is possibly TRBD1 (5 bases). The CDR3 bases are TGTGCCACCAGTGATTTGCAGGGCTATGGTTACACCTCC. Translation gives CATSDLQGYGYTS.